Presented here are 30 T cell receptor beta chains from one specimen sequenced in a study of cytomegalovirus exposure and HLA in healthy donors. This PCR relied on a set of 60 Vbeta primers and 13 Jbeta primers. Some clones are missing from TCRdb's copy, which holds only in-frame ones; the method was immunoSEQ multiplex PCR. Counted here are roughly 200,000 clones, around 81% occurring once; the ten biggest clones make up under 7.5%. The sample was PBMCs. These receptors were obtained from a middle-aged man in good health and CMV-seronegative.

The rearrangement joins TRBV7-9 to TRBJ2-2; a weak D match, TRBD2 (6 bases). The CDR3 contains 16 residues. V gave up 5 bases and J gave up 1 base, with 14 bases separating them. Germline loops: CDR1 SEHNR, CDR2 FQNEAQ (reference sequence). This chain's CDR3 is CASSPEWTKNTGELFF. In nucleotides, the CDR3 is TGTGCCAGCAGCCCAGAGTGGACTAAGAACACCGGGGAGCTGTTTTTT.

This chain links TRBV5-4 with TRBJ2-2, with D tentatively TRBD1 (6 bases). The CDR3 totals 15 residues. Germline-derived CDR1 and CDR2 are SGHNT and YYREEE (reference sequence). Trimming removed 0 bases from V and 1 base from J, with 7 bases in between. The chain's CDR3 is CASSLAQGNTGELFF. CDR3 bases: TGTGCCAGCAGCTTGGCACAGGGGAACACCGGGGAGCTGTTTTTT.

This chain links TRBV30 with TRBJ1-5; tentative D call: TRBD1 (6 bases). V shed 1 base and J shed 7 bases, with 11 bases lying between them. From germline, CDR1 is GTSNPN and CDR2 SVGIG (reference sequence). This CDR3 region has 13 residues. The CDR3 spells CAWSGLGGQPQHF. CDR3 in DNA: TGTGCCTGGAGTGGTCTAGGGGGACAGCCCCAGCATTTT.

A remark on this clone: Other DNA variants within this sample encode the same CDR3. The chain has TRBV19 and TRBJ2-5; D uncertain. V lost 1 base, J lost 0 bases, and 3 bases lay in between. The germline gives CDR1 LNHDA, CDR2 SQIVND (reference sequence). The CDR3 loop spans 13 amino acids. CDR3 region: CASSIGHQETQYF. The CDR3 nucleotides are TGTGCCAGTAGTATAGGGCACCAAGAGACCCAGTACTTC.

The chain carries TRBV18 and TRBJ1-3; 7 nucleotides line up with TRBD1. The CDR3 length is 16 residues. V lost 3 bases, J lost 0 bases, and 5 bases stayed unmatched. Looked up from germline, CDR1 is KGHSH and CDR2 is LQKENI. The CDR3 loop is CASSPSRTGSGNTIYF. CDR3 nucleotide sequence: TGTGCCAGCTCACCTTCGCGGACAGGCTCTGGAAACACCATATATTTT.

The rearrangement joins TRBV9 to TRBJ2-3, with D perhaps TRBD2 (6 bases). Looked up from germline, CDR1 is SGDLS and CDR2 is YYNGEE. V was cut by 5 bases and J by 0 bases, with 10 bases left in between. The CDR3 is 14 residues long. The CDR3 here is CASSLGLSTDTQYF. In DNA form, the CDR3 reads TGTGCCAGCAGTTTGGGACTGAGCACAGATACGCAGTATTTT.

This chain connects TRBV19 to TRBJ2-7; weak D call: TRBD1 (6 bases). Per germline, CDR1 LNHDA and CDR2 SQIVND (reference sequence). The CDR3 sequence is 12 residues long. Between the trimmed V and J ends, which lost 5 bases and 2 bases, there was a span of 7 bases. In DNA form, the CDR3 reads TGTGCCAGTAGTGGGGGCACCTACGAGCAGTACTTC. Amino acid sequence: CASSGGTYEQYF.

The V and J genes are TRBV18 and TRBJ1-1; D not resolved. The CDR3 totals 15 residues. Germline lookup yields CDR1 KGHSH and CDR2 LQKENI. Between the trimmed V and J ends, which lost 2 bases and 1 base, there was a span of 11 bases. This chain's CDR3 is CASSPDYSRNTEAFF. In DNA form, the CDR3 reads TGTGCCAGCTCACCAGACTACAGCAGGAACACTGAAGCTTTCTTT.

The rearrangement links TRBV6-5 to TRBJ1-2, with D uncertain. This CDR3 is 14 amino acids long. The V and J ends lost 0 bases and 4 bases respectively, with 9 bases between them. Germline V gives CDR1 MNHEY, CDR2 SVGAGI. The CDR3 here is CASSYSSLSYGYTF. The DNA of the CDR3 is TGTGCCAGCAGTTACTCGTCTCTTTCCTATGGCTACACCTTC.

V gene TRBV29-1 combines with J gene TRBJ2-7; D gene ambiguous. The CDR3 has 11 amino acids. From germline, CDR1 is SQVTM and CDR2 ANQGSEA. V was pared by 4 bases and J by 6 bases, with 10 bases between. Written as DNA, the CDR3 is TGCAGCGTTGCCTTCACTGGCGAGCAGTACTTC. Its translation is CSVAFTGEQYF.

The rearrangement joins TRBV6-1 to TRBJ1-3; 8 bases match TRBD1. V was pared by 4 bases and J by 2 bases, with 4 bases of the junction left unmatched. The CDR3 runs 15 residues. Germline CDR1 MNHNS, CDR2 SASEGT. CDR3: CASSAIRGPGNTIYF. CDR3 DNA sequence: TGTGCCAGCAGTGCAATCAGGGGGCCTGGAAACACCATATATTTT.

The gene calls are TRBV11-3 and TRBJ2-2, with D maybe TRBD2 (6 bases). CDR1 SGHNT and CDR2 YENEEA come from the germline V gene. The CDR3 length is 15 residues. V lost 6 bases to trimming and J lost 0 bases, with 11 bases between them. The CDR3 protein is CASSPGTSNTGELFF. The CDR3, as DNA: TGTGCCAGCAGTCCCGGGACTTCGAACACCGGGGAGCTGTTTTTT.

A few counts support this clone. The chain has TRBV7-2 and TRBJ2-1, with D uncertain. Germline lookup yields CDR1 SGHTA and CDR2 FQGNSA. The V gene lost 0 bases and the J gene lost 0 bases, with 6 bases spanning the gap. This CDR3 is 15 amino acids long. The CDR3 reads CASSLAASSYNEQFF. CDR3 coding DNA: TGTGCCAGCAGCTTAGCGGCTAGCTCCTACAATGAGCAGTTCTTC.

V usage is TRBV4-2 and J usage is TRBJ1-2; maybe TRBD1 (5 bases). The CDR3 has 14 residues. Trimming pared 3 bases from V and 8 bases from J, leaving 16 bases between. The germline CDR1 and CDR2 sequences are LGHNA and YNFKEQ. CDR3 nucleotides: TGTGCCAGCAGCCAGTTGACAGCCATCGGAGGCTACACCTTC. Translation gives CASSQLTAIGGYTF.

J is TRBJ2-5 and V is TRBV5-6, with 15 bases matching TRBD2. Germline V gene lookup returns CDR1 SGHDT and CDR2 YYEEEE. The trim removed 0 bases at V and 5 bases at J, leaving 8 bases unmatched. The CDR3 length is 18 residues. The CDR3 is CASSLAWTSGREGETQYF. The CDR3 coding sequence is TGTGCCAGCAGCTTGGCGTGGACTAGCGGGAGGGAAGGGGAGACCCAGTACTTC.

The chain is built from TRBV18 and TRBJ2-2; possible D gene TRBD1, 6 bases. CDR3 length: 14 residues. Germline V gene lookup returns CDR1 KGHSH and CDR2 LQKENI. Trimming pared 4 bases from V and 1 base from J, leaving 7 bases between. The CDR3 reads CASSRGQNTGELFF. The CDR3 nucleotides read TGTGCCAGCTCACGGGGACAGAACACCGGGGAGCTGTTTTTT.

This clone has just one count. The chain carries TRBV7-8 and TRBJ2-7; D is unclear. This CDR3 is 12 amino acids long. Germline V gives CDR1 SGHVS, CDR2 FQNEAQ. Trimming stripped 1 base from V and 4 bases from J, with 5 bases between. Here the CDR3 reads CASSLEAYEQYF. The DNA for the CDR3 is TGTGCCAGCAGCTTAGAAGCTTACGAGCAGTACTTC.

The genes are TRBV27 and TRBJ1-2; D gene unclear. The CDR3 length is 13 residues. Looked up from germline, CDR1 is MNHEY and CDR2 is SMNVEV (reference sequence). The V end was cut by 6 bases, the J end by 4 bases, with 12 bases between. The CDR3: CASRGREAYGYTF. DNA of the CDR3: TGTGCCAGCAGGGGGAGAGAGGCCTATGGCTACACCTTC.

The chain uses TRBV10-3 and TRBJ2-1; possible D gene TRBD2, 5 bases. Germline V gives CDR1 ENHRY, CDR2 SYGVKD. The CDR3 length is 13 residues. Trimming removed 4 bases from V and 5 bases from J, with 9 bases in between. The CDR3 loop reads CAISGTGNNEQFF. DNA of the CDR3: TGTGCCATCAGTGGGACTGGAAACAATGAGCAGTTCTTC.

V gene TRBV23-1 combines with J gene TRBJ1-1; maybe TRBD1 (6 bases). TRBV23-1 is labeled an ORF, and its function is uncertain. This CDR3 has 16 amino acids. Trimming cost V 8 bases and J 0 bases, with 19 bases left between them. CDR3 region: CASRKGGEGMNTEAFF. The CDR3 DNA sequence: TGCGCCAGCCGAAAGGGGGGGGAGGGCATGAACACTGAAGCTTTCTTT.

The genes are TRBV19 and TRBJ2-1, with a possible D match to TRBD1 (6 bases). Germline V CDR1 and CDR2: LNHDA, SQIVND (reference sequence). The CDR3 extends over 15 amino acids. V was pared by 6 bases and J by 0 bases, with 12 bases between. The CDR3 reads CASSPDRSSYNEQFF. The CDR3 coding sequence is TGTGCCAGTAGCCCTGACAGGAGCTCCTACAATGAGCAGTTCTTC.

This clone is a singleton in its sample. This chain joins TRBV6-1 and TRBJ2-1; tentative D call: TRBD2 (6 bases). V lost 3 bases and J lost 3, with 9 bases in between. CDR3 length equals 14 residues. Germline-derived CDR1 and CDR2 are MNHNS and SASEGT. The CDR3 here is CASSDRGVYNEQFF. The CDR3 DNA follows: TGTGCCAGCAGTGATCGCGGGGTCTACAATGAGCAGTTCTTC.

The chain uses TRBV7-2 and TRBJ1-3; D is possibly TRBD1 (6 bases). Germline lookup yields CDR1 SGHTA and CDR2 FQGNSA. The CDR3 is 16 residues long. Between the trimmed V and J ends, which lost 0 bases and 0 bases, there was a span of 9 bases. In DNA form, the CDR3 reads TGTGCCAGCAGCTTAGCTGGGGGCATCTCTGGAAACACCATATATTTT. Protein: CASSLAGGISGNTIYF.

The chain carries TRBV19 and TRBJ1-6; no reliable D call. Per the germline V gene, CDR1 is LNHDA and CDR2 is SQIVND (reference sequence). Trimming took off 5 bases at V and 3 bases at J, with 14 bases between the two ends. The CDR3 runs to 16 residues. The CDR3 nucleotides read TGTGCCAGTAGTGATACCCAGCGCCACTATAATTCACCCCTCCACTTT. Amino acids: CASSDTQRHYNSPLHF.

This clone was recorded only once. The V and J genes are TRBV7-9 and TRBJ1-1; no definite D call. The V end lost 5 bases, the J end lost 3 bases, and 16 bases lay between the germline ends. Germline CDR1 SEHNR, CDR2 FQNEAQ (reference sequence). This CDR3 has 15 amino acids. CDR3 sequence: CASSRYSRSYTEAFF. The CDR3, as DNA: TGTGCCAGCAGCCGGTACAGTAGAAGTTACACTGAAGCTTTCTTT.

This rearrangement joins TRBV27 to TRBJ1-5; 7 bases line up with TRBD1. Germline assignment: CDR1 MNHEY and CDR2 SMNVEV (reference sequence). Germline trimming cut 5 bases from V and 0 bases from J; bases unmatched to any gene: 7. The CDR3 is 16 residues long. CDR3 sequence reads: CASSTRGTVSNQPQHF. CDR3 DNA sequence: TGTGCCAGCAGTACCCGCGGGACAGTTAGCAATCAGCCCCAGCATTTT.

The CDR3 loop is CASRVRGGVYTDTQYF. CDR3 coding DNA: TGTGCCAGCAGAGTAAGGGGCGGGGTTTACACAGATACGCAGTATTTT. The chain has TRBV7-2 and TRBJ2-3; tentative D call: TRBD2 (6 bases). Trimming took 6 bases from V and 2 from J, leaving 18 bases between them. The CDR3 is 16 amino acids. Germline CDR1 SGHTA, CDR2 FQGNSA.

The V call is TRBV18, the J call TRBJ1-3; the D is unclear. Germline-derived CDR1 and CDR2 are KGHSH and LQKENI. The CDR3 totals 17 residues. Trimming cost V 6 bases and J 0 bases, with 18 bases left between them. The CDR3 region is CASSQLGGPSSGNTIYF. CDR3 nucleotides: TGTGCCAGCTCGCAACTGGGAGGACCAAGCTCTGGAAACACCATATATTTT.

The V call is TRBV2, the J call TRBJ1-2; 7 nucleotides align to TRBD1. Germline V gene sequence: CDR1 SNHLY, CDR2 FYNNEI. The CDR3 is 14 residues long. V was pared by 6 bases and J by 4 bases, with 8 bases of the junction left unmatched. CDR3 protein: CASRQGVDTYGYTF. The CDR3 DNA sequence: TGTGCCAGCAGGCAGGGGGTAGATACCTATGGCTACACCTTC.

DNA for the CDR3: TGCGCCAGCAGCTTGTCACTAGCGGGGGTGCAAGAGACCCAGTACTTC. Its protein is CASSLSLAGVQETQYF. The chain carries TRBV5-1 and TRBJ2-5; 11 bases are shared with TRBD2. The CDR3 runs 16 residues. Per germline, CDR1 SGHRS and CDR2 YFSETQ. The V and J ends lost 1 base and 2 bases, in that order; junction bases with no gene match: 4.